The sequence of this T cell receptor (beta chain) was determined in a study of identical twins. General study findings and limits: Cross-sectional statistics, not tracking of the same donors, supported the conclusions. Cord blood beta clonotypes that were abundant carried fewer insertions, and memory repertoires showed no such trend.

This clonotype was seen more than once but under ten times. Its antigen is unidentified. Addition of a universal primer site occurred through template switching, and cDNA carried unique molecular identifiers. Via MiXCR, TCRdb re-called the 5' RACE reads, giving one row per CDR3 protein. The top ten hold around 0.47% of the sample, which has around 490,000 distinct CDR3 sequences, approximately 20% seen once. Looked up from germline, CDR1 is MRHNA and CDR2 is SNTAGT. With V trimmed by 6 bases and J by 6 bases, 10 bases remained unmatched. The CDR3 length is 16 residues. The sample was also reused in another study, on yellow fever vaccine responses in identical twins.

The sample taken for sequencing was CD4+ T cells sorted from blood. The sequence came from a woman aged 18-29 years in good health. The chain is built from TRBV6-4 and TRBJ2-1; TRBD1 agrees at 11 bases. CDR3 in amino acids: CASSAKDRGRINEQFF. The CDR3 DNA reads TGTGCCAGCAGCGCTAAGGACAGGGGGCGCATCAATGAGCAGTTCTTC.